A single sample is the source of the 26 T cell receptor beta chains below, sequenced in a study of cytomegalovirus exposure and HLA in healthy donors. The primer mix had 60 Vbeta and 13 Jbeta primers. Here immunoSEQ multiplex PCR was the method, and the copy in TCRdb shows in-frame clones only, minus some. The sample carries roughly 110,000 clones, about three quarters recorded once. Sequencing was carried out using PBMCs. Receptors originate from a man younger than 40 in good health and CMV-seronegative.

The V call is TRBV5-1, the J call TRBJ1-4; D perhaps matches TRBD1 (5 bases). This CDR3 is built from 15 residues. In germline, CDR1 is SGHRS, CDR2 YFSETQ. Deletions cut 1 base from V and 7 bases from J, with 14 bases between. The CDR3 loop is CASSLSGQDTEKLFF. CDR3 in DNA: TGCGCCAGCAGCTTGTCAGGCCAGGACACTGAAAAACTGTTTTTT.

V gene TRBV7-8 combines with J gene TRBJ2-5; 8 bases align to TRBD1. Germline assignment: CDR1 SGHVS and CDR2 FQNEAQ. With 1 base clipped from V and 2 bases from J, the junction kept 3 bases outside the gene matches. The CDR3 length is 15 residues. CDR3 amino acids: CASSLGTGRQETQYF. The CDR3 coding sequence is TGTGCCAGCAGCTTAGGGACAGGGCGACAAGAGACCCAGTACTTC.

This rearrangement joins TRBV6-5 to TRBJ2-5, with TRBD1 as a possible D gene (6 bases). This CDR3 is built from 16 residues. V was cut by 0 bases and J by 3 bases, with 14 bases left in between. Germline assignment: CDR1 MNHEY and CDR2 SVGAGI. The CDR3 is CASSYSWGKGEETQYF. CDR3 in DNA: TGTGCCAGCAGTTACTCCTGGGGGAAGGGGGAAGAGACCCAGTACTTC.

The chain combines TRBV6-5 with TRBJ1-2; 12 nucleotides align to TRBD1. Germline CDR1 reads MNHEY; CDR2 reads SVGAGI. The CDR3 contains 14 residues. V shed 6 bases, J shed 7 bases, and the junction held 6 bases outside the gene matches. The CDR3 DNA follows: TGTGCCAGCAGACGGGGACAGGGGGCGAGTGGCTACACCTTC. This gives the protein CASRRGQGASGYTF.

This clone appeared a few times. This rearrangement joins TRBV19 to TRBJ2-1; possibly TRBD2 for D (6 bases). Deletions cut 3 bases from V and 10 bases from J, with 10 bases between. CDR1 is LNHDA and CDR2 is SQIVND in the germline V gene (reference sequence). The CDR3 sequence is 12 residues long. CDR3 amino acids: CASSIGSSEQFF. CDR3 nucleotides: TGTGCCAGTAGTATCGGGAGTTCCGAGCAGTTCTTC. The complete variable domain, with remaining parts taken from reference TRBV19 and TRBJ2-1, reads DGGITQSPKYLFRKEGQNVTLSCEQNLNHDAMYWYRQDPGQGLRLIYYSQIVNDFQKGDIAEGYSVSREKKESFPLTVTSAQKNPTAFYLCASSIGSSEQFFGPGTRLTVL.

The V and J genes are TRBV5-4 and TRBJ2-3; possibly TRBD2 for D (5 bases). Trimming removed 0 bases at V and 1 base at J, with 9 bases between. Germline CDR1 SGHNT, CDR2 YYREEE (reference sequence). The CDR3 consists of 15 residues. The CDR3 sequence: CASSLDLAGTDTQYF. The CDR3 DNA reads as TGTGCCAGCAGCTTGGATCTAGCTGGCACAGATACGCAGTATTTT.

This clone is a singleton in its sample. V and J are TRBV27 and TRBJ2-2; D may be TRBD2 (6 bases). Per germline, CDR1 MNHEY and CDR2 SMNVEV (reference sequence). The CDR3 consists of 15 residues. V lost 3 bases, J lost 8 bases, and 16 bases lay in between. The CDR3 region is CASSLLAVGGGELFF. DNA for the CDR3: TGTGCCAGCAGTTTGTTAGCGGTTGGTGGAGGGGAGCTGTTTTTT.

This clone was found a few times. The chain is built from TRBV11-2 and TRBJ2-7, with 7 bases fitting TRBD2. The CDR3 runs 16 residues. In germline, CDR1 is SGHAT, CDR2 FQNNGV. Losses at the gene ends were 6 bases for V and 0 bases for J; bases not matched to a gene: 11. CDR3 residues: CASRRIGGRTSYEQYF. CDR3 DNA sequence: TGTGCCAGCAGAAGGATTGGCGGGAGAACCTCCTACGAGCAGTACTTC.

The CDR3 nucleotides are TGTGCCAGCAGCTTAGACCAATGGAACACTGAAGCTTTCTTT. This translates into CASSLDQWNTEAFF. V gene TRBV11-3 combines with J gene TRBJ1-1; no clear D gene. CDR1 SGHNT and CDR2 YENEEA come from the germline V gene. V was clipped by 0 bases and J by 1 base, with 6 bases between them. The CDR3 is made up of 14 amino acids. The variable domain in full, completed from reference TRBV11-3 and TRBJ1-1, reads EAGVVQSPRYKIIEKKQPVAFWCNPISGHNTLYWYLQNLGQGPELLIRYENEEAVDDSQLPKDRFSAERLKGVDSTLKIQPAELGDSAVYLCASSLDQWNTEAFFGQGTRLTVV.

This clone has a handful of counts. In nucleotides, the CDR3 is TGTGCCAGCAGTTTCACCAGGGAACCTGAAGCTTTCTTT. Protein sequence: CASSFTREPEAFF. V usage is TRBV28 and J usage is TRBJ1-1; a possible D gene is TRBD1 (5 bases). This CDR3 comprises 13 residues. Germline CDR1 reads MDHEN; CDR2 reads SYDVKM. With 3 bases removed from V and 6 bases from J, the gap between germline ends came to 11 bases.

V usage is TRBV7-3 and J usage is TRBJ2-1; the D is unclear. Trimming took off 5 bases at V and 7 bases at J, with 9 bases between the two ends. The CDR3 has 12 amino acids. Germline loops: CDR1 SGHTA, CDR2 FQGTGA. DNA for the CDR3: TGTGCCAGCAGCCGAAACCGGAATGAGCAGTTCTTC. Encoded protein: CASSRNRNEQFF.

The sample holds one count of this clone. This chain connects TRBV9 to TRBJ2-5, with 11 bases that match TRBD2. The germline CDR1 and CDR2 sequences are SGDLS and YYNGEE. Trimming cost V 3 bases and J 4 bases; bases outside gene matches: 8. The CDR3 contains 16 residues. The CDR3 protein is CASSGGSGGVAETQYF. CDR3 bases: TGTGCCAGCAGCGGAGGTAGCGGGGGGGTGGCAGAGACCCAGTACTTC.

This clone was detected a few times. The chain links TRBV19 to TRBJ2-6, with 7 bases fitting TRBD2. The trim removed 3 bases at V and 4 bases at J, leaving 6 bases unmatched. Per the germline V gene, CDR1 is LNHDA and CDR2 is SQIVND (reference sequence). The CDR3 consists of 16 residues. The CDR3: CASSIGGTIGANVLTF. The DNA for the CDR3 is TGTGCCAGTAGTATCGGGGGGACCATCGGGGCCAACGTCCTGACTTTC.

The genes are TRBV30 and TRBJ2-1; 13 bases map to TRBD2. CDR3 size: 16 residues. The junction had 9 bases not matched to a gene; V was cut back by 2 bases and J by 8 bases. Germline CDR1 reads GTSNPN; CDR2 reads SVGIG (reference sequence). Written as DNA, the CDR3 is TGTGCCTGGAGTCACAGGACTAGCGGGGGAAGCTATGAGCAGTTCTTC. Amino acid sequence: CAWSHRTSGGSYEQFF.

The rearrangement links TRBV5-1 to TRBJ1-1, with 7 positions matching TRBD1. J gave up 2 bases and V 4 bases, and 8 bases lay outside the gene matches. Looked up from germline, CDR1 is SGHRS and CDR2 is YFSETQ. This CDR3 contains 15 residues. This CDR3 is CASSATGVGNTEAFF. In DNA form, the CDR3 reads TGCGCCAGCAGCGCTACAGGGGTAGGAAACACTGAAGCTTTCTTT.

The chain uses TRBV18 and TRBJ2-5; D is undetermined. Between the trimmed V and J ends, which lost 4 bases and 2 bases, there was a span of 5 bases. The CDR3 is 12 residues long. Looked up from germline, CDR1 is KGHSH and CDR2 is LQKENI. The CDR3: CASSLPQETQYF. CDR3 sequence (DNA): TGTGCCAGCTCACTCCCGCAAGAGACCCAGTACTTC.

The CDR3 is CASSLKKGGFGYTF. The CDR3 region has the DNA TGTGCCAGCAGTTTAAAAAAAGGGGGCTTTGGCTACACCTTC. J is TRBJ1-2 and V is TRBV27; 7 nucleotides align to TRBD1. Unmatched junction bases numbered 7, after V lost 2 bases and J lost 7 bases. This CDR3 spans 14 amino acids. Germline V gene lookup returns CDR1 MNHEY and CDR2 SMNVEV (reference sequence).

The genes are TRBV7-3 and TRBJ2-7, with D maybe TRBD1 (5 bases). This CDR3 comprises 15 residues. Trimming took off 4 bases at V and 3 bases at J, with 16 bases between the two ends. Per germline, CDR1 SGHTA and CDR2 FQGTGA. This CDR3 is CASSSYPGLDYEQYF. In DNA form, the CDR3 reads TGTGCCAGCAGCTCCTACCCAGGGCTTGACTACGAGCAGTACTTC. Combining the CDR3 with reference TRBV7-3 and TRBJ2-7 gives the whole variable domain GAGVSQTPSNKVTEKGKYVELRCDPISGHTALYWYRQSLGQGPEFLIYFQGTGAADDSGLPNDRFFAVRPEGSVSTLKIQRTERGDSAVYLCASSSYPGLDYEQYFGPGTRLTVT.

This clone turned up a few times. This chain connects TRBV18 to TRBJ1-2, with 8 nucleotides matching TRBD1. In germline, CDR1 is KGHSH, CDR2 LQKENI. J lost 1 base, V lost 3 bases, and 4 bases had no gene match. The CDR3 consists of 15 residues. In DNA form, the CDR3 reads TGTGCCAGCTCACCTGGGACAGGCGTTAACTATGGCTACACCTTC. Its protein is CASSPGTGVNYGYTF.

The chain links TRBV2 to TRBJ1-1; 8 positions match TRBD1. V gave up 6 bases and J gave up 4 bases; unmatched junction bases: 4. Germline assignment: CDR1 SNHLY and CDR2 FYNNEI. The CDR3 is made up of 13 amino acids. This chain's CDR3 is CASRDRASTEAFF. DNA of the CDR3: TGTGCCAGCAGGGACAGGGCGTCCACTGAAGCTTTCTTT.

This clone was observed a handful of times. This chain links TRBV27 with TRBJ1-1, with D perhaps matching TRBD1 (5 bases). The V and J ends lost 2 bases and 0 bases respectively, with 10 bases between them. The CDR3 consists of 15 residues. Germline CDR1 reads MNHEY; CDR2 reads SMNVEV (reference sequence). This CDR3 reads CASSLGAGLNTEAFF. The DNA for the CDR3 is TGTGCCAGCAGTTTAGGGGCAGGGTTGAACACTGAAGCTTTCTTT.

This chain links TRBV11-1 with TRBJ2-5, with D tentatively TRBD2 (5 bases). Germline CDR1 and CDR2: SGHAT and FQDESV (reference sequence). The CDR3 covers 13 residues. V was cut by 2 bases and J by 5 bases, with 9 bases left in between. CDR3 residues: CASSLRTGETQYF. For the CDR3, the DNA is TGTGCCAGCAGCTTAAGAACGGGGGAGACCCAGTACTTC.

This clone has a single count. The rearrangement joins TRBV5-8 to TRBJ1-1, with D uncertain. V was shortened by 1 base and J by 1 base, with 5 bases between the two germline ends. The CDR3 contains 13 residues. Germline CDR1 is SGHTS and CDR2 is YDEGEE. The CDR3 DNA reads as TGTGCCAGCAGCTTGAGTAGGAACACTGAAGCTTTCTTT. Translation: CASSLSRNTEAFF.

The rearrangement links TRBV5-4 to TRBJ2-7; 8 positions agree with TRBD1. Germline V lookup: CDR1 SGHNT, CDR2 YYREEE (reference sequence). This CDR3 has 15 residues. With V trimmed by 2 bases and J by 5 bases, 9 bases remained unmatched. In nucleotides, the CDR3 is TGTGCCAGCAGCTTCCAGGGGGCCAACTATGACGAGCAGTACTTC. Its protein product is CASSFQGANYDEQYF.

The chain is built from TRBV30 and TRBJ1-6; 10 bases are shared with TRBD1. The V gene's germline CDR1 is GTSNPN and CDR2 SVGIG (reference sequence). The V gene end was trimmed by 3 bases and the J gene end by 8 bases; junction bases not matched to a gene: 4. The length of the CDR3 is 14 residues. CDR3 coding DNA: TGTGCCTGGAGCGCCGGGACAGGGGATTCACCCCTCCACTTT. Translated: CAWSAGTGDSPLHF.

The chain combines TRBV5-1 with TRBJ1-2, with D hard to call. Trimming shortened V by 0 bases and J by 4 bases, and 7 bases separated the two germline ends. Germline CDR1 SGHRS, CDR2 YFSETQ. The CDR3 runs to 13 residues. The DNA of the CDR3 is TGCGCCAGCAGCTTGGAGGCGGCCTATGGCTACACCTTC. It specifies CASSLEAAYGYTF. The full variable domain, its missing parts supplied by reference TRBV5-1 and TRBJ1-2, is KAGVTQTPRYLIKTRGQQVTLSCSPISGHRSVSWYQQTPGQGLQFLFEYFSETQRNKGNFPGRFSGRQFSNSRSEMNVSTLELGDSALYLCASSLEAAYGYTFGSGTRLTVV.